The clone carrying this T cell receptor (beta chain) is a singleton in its sample. Its antigen is unidentified. Here immunoSEQ multiplex PCR was the method, and the copy in TCRdb shows in-frame clones only, minus some. The table lists some 53,000 clones, 86% of them singletons. This entry is derived from a study of PD-1 blockade in classical Hodgkin lymphoma. Time point specified: cycle 4 day 1 (C4D1), after five to seven weeks of nivolumab. Relapse was seen in all patients after autologous stem cell transplantation, and brentuximab vedotin exposure was variable. Study-level results: TCR diversity rose significantly by C4D1 in CD4+ but not CD8+ cells. Patients starting nivolumab under 1 year after ASCT were excluded. Patients with a complete response exhibited baseline diversity comparable to newly diagnosed patients.

The CDR3 has 14 amino acids. Trimming at V came to 0 bases and at J to 10 bases, leaving 7 bases not matched to a gene. Germline lookup yields CDR1 SGDLS and CDR2 YYNGEE. Specimen: peripheral blood mononuclear cells (PBMCs), collected before the fourth cycle of nivolumab. V is TRBV9 and J is TRBJ1-1, with 9 bases identical to TRBD1. The receptor was isolated from a human donor with classical Hodgkin lymphoma. The DNA for the CDR3 is TGTGCCAGCAGCGTAGGGGACAGGGTCGGGAGAGCTTTCTTT. Translation gives CASSVGDRVGRAFF.